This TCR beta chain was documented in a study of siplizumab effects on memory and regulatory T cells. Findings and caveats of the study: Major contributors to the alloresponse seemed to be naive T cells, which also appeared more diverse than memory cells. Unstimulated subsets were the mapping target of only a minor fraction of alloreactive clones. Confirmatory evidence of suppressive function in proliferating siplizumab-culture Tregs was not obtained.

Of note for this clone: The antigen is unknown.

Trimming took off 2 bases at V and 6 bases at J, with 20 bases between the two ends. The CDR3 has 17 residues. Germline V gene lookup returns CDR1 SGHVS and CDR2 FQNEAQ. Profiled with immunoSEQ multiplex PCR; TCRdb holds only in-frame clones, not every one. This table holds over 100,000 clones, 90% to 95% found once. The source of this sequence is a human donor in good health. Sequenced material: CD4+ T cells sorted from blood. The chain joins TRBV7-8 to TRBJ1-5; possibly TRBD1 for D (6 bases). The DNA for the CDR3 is TGTGCCAGCAGCTTAACACCACTCCAGGGGATGAGTCAGCCCCAGCATTTT. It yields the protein CASSLTPLQGMSQPQHF. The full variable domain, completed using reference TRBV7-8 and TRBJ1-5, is GAGVSQSPRYKVAKRGQDVALRCDPISGHVSLFWYQQALGQGPEFLTYFQNEAQLDKSGLPSDRFFAERPEGSVSTLKIQRTQQEDSAVYLCASSLTPLQGMSQPQHFGDGTRLSIL.